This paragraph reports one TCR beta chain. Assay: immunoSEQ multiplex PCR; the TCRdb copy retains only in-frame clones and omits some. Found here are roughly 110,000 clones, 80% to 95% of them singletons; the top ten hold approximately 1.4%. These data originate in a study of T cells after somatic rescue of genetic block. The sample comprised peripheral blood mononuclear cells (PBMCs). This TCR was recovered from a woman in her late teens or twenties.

For the CDR3, the DNA is TGCAGCGTCGCCCCACGGGGCGGGGGAGGATGGGAGCAGTTCTTC. This gives the protein CSVAPRGGGGWEQFF. The chain combines TRBV29-1 with TRBJ2-1; 7 bases are a match to TRBD2. CDR1 and CDR2 (germline): SQVTM, ANQGSEA. V shed 6 bases, J shed 10 bases, and the junction held 18 bases outside the gene matches. CDR3 size: 15 residues.